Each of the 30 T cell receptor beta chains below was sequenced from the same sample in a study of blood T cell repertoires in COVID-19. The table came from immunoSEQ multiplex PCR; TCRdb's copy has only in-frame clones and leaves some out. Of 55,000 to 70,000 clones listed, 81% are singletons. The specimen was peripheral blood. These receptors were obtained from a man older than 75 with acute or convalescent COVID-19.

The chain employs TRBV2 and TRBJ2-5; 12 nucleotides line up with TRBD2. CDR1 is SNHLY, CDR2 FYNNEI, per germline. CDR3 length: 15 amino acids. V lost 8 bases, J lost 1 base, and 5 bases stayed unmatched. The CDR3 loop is CASGTSGGLQETQYF. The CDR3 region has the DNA TGTGCCAGCGGAACTAGCGGGGGGCTCCAAGAGACCCAGTACTTC. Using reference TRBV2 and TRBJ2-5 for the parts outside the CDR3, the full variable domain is EPEVTQTPSHQVTQMGQEVILRCVPISNHLYFYWYRQILGQKVEFLVSFYNNEISEKSEIFDDQFSVERPDGSNFTLKIRSTKLEDSAMYFCASGTSGGLQETQYFGPGTRLLVL.

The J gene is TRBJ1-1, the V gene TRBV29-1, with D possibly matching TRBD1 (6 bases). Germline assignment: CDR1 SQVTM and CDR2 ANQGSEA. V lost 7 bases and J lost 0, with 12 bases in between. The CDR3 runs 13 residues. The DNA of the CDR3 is TGCAGCGGAGAAGGGGGAATGAACACTGAAGCTTTCTTT. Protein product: CSGEGGMNTEAFF.

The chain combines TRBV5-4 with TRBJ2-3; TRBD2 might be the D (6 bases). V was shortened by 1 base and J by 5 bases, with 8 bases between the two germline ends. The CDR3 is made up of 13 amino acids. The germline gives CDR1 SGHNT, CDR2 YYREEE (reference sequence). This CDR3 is CASSLRGGDTQYF. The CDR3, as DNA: TGTGCCAGCAGCTTGAGGGGAGGAGATACGCAGTATTTT.

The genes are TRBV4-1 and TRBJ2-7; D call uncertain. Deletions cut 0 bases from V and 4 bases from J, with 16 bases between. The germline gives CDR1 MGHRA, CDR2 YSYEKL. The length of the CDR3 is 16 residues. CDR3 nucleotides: TGCGCCAGCAGCCAAGATGGTCCTACGTTTTGGTACGAGCAGTACTTC. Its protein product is CASSQDGPTFWYEQYF.

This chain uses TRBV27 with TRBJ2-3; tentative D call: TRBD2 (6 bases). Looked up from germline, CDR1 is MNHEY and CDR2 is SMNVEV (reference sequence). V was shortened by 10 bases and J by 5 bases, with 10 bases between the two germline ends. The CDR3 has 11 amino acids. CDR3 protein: CATHSGDTQYF. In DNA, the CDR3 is TGTGCCACACATAGCGGAGATACGCAGTATTTT.

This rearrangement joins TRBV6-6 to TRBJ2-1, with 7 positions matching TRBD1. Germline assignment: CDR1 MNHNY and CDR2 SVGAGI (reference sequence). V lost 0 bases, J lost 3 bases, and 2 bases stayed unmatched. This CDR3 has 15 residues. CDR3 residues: CASSYSGGYYNEQFF. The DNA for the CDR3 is TGTGCCAGCAGTTACTCAGGGGGCTACTACAATGAGCAGTTCTTC.

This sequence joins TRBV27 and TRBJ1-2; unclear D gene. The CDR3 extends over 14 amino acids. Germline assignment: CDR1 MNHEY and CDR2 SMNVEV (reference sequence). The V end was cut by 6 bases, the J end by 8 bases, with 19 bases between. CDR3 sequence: CASSTAGEIWGYTF. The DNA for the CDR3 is TGTGCCAGCAGCACCGCCGGGGAGATATGGGGCTACACCTTC.

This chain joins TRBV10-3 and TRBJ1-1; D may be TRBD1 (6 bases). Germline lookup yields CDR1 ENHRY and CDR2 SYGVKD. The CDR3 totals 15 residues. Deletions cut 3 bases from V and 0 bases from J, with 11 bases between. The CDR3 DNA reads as TGTGCCATCAGTGAACGGGGGGACATGAACACTGAAGCTTTCTTT. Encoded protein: CAISERGDMNTEAFF.

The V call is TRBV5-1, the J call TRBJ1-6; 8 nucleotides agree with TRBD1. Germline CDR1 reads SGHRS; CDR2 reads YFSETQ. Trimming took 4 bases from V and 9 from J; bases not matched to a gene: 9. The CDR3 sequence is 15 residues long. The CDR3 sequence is CASSLGQGRSSPLHF. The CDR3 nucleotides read TGCGCCAGCAGCCTCGGACAGGGACGTAGTTCACCCCTCCACTTT.

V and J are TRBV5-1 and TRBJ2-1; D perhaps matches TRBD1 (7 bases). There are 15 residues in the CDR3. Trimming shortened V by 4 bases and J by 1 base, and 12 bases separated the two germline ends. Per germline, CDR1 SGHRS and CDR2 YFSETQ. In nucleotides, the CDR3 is TGCGCCAGCAGCCCCAGGGGGGTTTCCTACAATGAGCAGTTCTTC. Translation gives CASSPRGVSYNEQFF.

The CDR3 region has the DNA TGTGCCAGCTCTCCGGGACAGGGGGTAGACATTCAGTACTTC. Its protein product is CASSPGQGVDIQYF. The gene calls are TRBV25-1 and TRBJ2-4; 11 nucleotides agree with TRBD1. The V gene's germline CDR1 is MGHDK and CDR2 SYGVNS. Germline trimming cut 8 bases from V and 8 bases from J; bases unmatched to any gene: 8. CDR3 size: 14 residues.

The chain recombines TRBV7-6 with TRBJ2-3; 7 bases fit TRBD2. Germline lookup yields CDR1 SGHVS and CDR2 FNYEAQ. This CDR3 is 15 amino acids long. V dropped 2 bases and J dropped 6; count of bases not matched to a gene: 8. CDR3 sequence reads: CASSLRPLAEDTQYF. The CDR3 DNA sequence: TGTGCCAGCAGCTTAAGGCCTCTAGCGGAGGATACGCAGTATTTT.

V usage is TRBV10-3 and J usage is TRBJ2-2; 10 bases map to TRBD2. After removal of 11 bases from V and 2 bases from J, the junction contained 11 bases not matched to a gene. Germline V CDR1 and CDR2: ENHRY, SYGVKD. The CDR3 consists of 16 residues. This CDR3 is CASARLAGDNTGELFF. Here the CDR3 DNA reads TGTGCCTCCGCTCGGCTAGCGGGAGACAACACCGGGGAGCTGTTTTTT.

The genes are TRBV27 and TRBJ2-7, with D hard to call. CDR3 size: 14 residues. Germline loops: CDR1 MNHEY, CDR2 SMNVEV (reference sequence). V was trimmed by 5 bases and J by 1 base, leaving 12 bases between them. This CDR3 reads CASSIGRLSYEQYF. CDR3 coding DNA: TGTGCCAGCAGTATCGGCAGGCTGTCCTACGAGCAGTACTTC.

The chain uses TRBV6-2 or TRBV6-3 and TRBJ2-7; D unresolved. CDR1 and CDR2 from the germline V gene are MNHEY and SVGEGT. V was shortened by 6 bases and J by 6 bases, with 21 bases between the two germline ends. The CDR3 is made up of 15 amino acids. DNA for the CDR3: TGTGCCAGCAGCCAACTACCAATTCAGATGCCCGAGCAGTACTTC. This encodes CASSQLPIQMPEQYF.

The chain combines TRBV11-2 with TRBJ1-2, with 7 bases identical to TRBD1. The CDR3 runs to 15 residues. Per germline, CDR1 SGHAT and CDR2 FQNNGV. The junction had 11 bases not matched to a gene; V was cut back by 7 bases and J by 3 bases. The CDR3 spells CASIPYRGIDYGYTF. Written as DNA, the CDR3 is TGTGCCAGCATTCCATACAGGGGTATCGACTATGGCTACACCTTC. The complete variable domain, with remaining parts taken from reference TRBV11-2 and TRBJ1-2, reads EAGVAQSPRYKIIEKRQSVAFWCNPISGHATLYWYQQILGQGPKLLIQFQNNGVVDDSQLPKDRFSAERLKGVDSTLKIQPAKLEDSAVYLCASIPYRGIDYGYTFGSGTRLTVV.

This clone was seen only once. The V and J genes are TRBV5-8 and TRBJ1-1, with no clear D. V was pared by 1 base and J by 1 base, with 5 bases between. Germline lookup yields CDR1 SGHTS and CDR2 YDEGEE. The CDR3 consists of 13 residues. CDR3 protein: CASSLNKNTEAFF. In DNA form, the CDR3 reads TGTGCCAGCAGCTTGAACAAGAACACTGAAGCTTTCTTT.

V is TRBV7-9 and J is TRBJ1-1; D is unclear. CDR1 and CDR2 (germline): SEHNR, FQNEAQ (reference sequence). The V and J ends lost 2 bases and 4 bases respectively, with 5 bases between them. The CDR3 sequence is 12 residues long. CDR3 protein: CASSLISTEAFF. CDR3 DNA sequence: TGTGCCAGCAGCTTAATTAGCACTGAAGCTTTCTTT.

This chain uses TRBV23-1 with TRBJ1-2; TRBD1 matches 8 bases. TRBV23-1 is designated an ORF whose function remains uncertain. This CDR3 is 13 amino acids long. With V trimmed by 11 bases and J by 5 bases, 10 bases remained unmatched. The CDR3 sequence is CARYRGRGYGYTF. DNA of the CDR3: TGCGCCCGCTACAGGGGGAGGGGGTATGGCTACACCTTC.

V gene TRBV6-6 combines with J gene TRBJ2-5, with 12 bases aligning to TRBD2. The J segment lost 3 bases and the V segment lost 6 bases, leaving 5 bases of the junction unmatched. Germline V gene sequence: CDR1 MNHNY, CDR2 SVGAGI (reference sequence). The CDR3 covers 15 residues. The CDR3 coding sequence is TGTGCCAGCAGATCGGCTAGCGGGGGGGAAGAGACCCAGTACTTC. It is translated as CASRSASGGEETQYF.

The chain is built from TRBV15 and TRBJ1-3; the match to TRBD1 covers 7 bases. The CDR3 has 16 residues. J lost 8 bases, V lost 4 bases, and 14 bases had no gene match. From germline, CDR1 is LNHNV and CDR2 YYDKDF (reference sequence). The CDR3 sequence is CATSIQTGSGRDTIYF. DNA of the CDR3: TGTGCCACCAGCATACAGACAGGGTCGGGCAGAGACACCATATATTTT.

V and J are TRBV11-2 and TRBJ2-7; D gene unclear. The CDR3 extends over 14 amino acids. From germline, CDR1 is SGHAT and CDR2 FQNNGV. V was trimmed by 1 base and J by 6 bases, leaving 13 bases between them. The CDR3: CASSLVVSSGEQYF. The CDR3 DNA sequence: TGTGCCAGCAGCTTAGTGGTTAGCTCGGGCGAGCAGTACTTC.

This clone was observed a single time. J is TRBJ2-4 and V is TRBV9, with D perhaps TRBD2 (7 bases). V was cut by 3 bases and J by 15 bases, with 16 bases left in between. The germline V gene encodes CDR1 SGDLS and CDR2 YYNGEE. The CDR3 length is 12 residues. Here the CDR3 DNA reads TGTGCCAGCAGCGGGGAGGGGGACGTGGCGTACTTC. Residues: CASSGEGDVAYF.

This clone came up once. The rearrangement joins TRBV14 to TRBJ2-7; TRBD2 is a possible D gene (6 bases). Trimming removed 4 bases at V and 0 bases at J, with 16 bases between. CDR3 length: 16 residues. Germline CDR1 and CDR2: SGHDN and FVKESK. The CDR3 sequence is CASSRGRAGSSYEQYF. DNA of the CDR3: TGTGCCAGCAGCCGCGGCCGGGCGGGGAGCTCCTACGAGCAGTACTTC.

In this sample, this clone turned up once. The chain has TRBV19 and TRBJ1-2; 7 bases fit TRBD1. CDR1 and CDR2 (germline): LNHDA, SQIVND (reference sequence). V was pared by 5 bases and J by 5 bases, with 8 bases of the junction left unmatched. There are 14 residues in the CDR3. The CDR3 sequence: CASSGDRDTYGYTF. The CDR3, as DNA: TGTGCCAGTAGTGGAGACAGGGATACTTATGGCTACACCTTC.

CDR3 nucleotide sequence: TGTGCCAGCAGCCCAGGACTGACCACAGATACGCAGTATTTT. Residues: CASSPGLTTDTQYF. The gene calls are TRBV7-3 and TRBJ2-3, with D tentatively TRBD2 (5 bases). Germline-derived CDR1 and CDR2 are SGHTA and FQGTGA. This CDR3 has 14 residues. V lost 5 bases and J 2 bases, leaving 11 bases between the germline ends.

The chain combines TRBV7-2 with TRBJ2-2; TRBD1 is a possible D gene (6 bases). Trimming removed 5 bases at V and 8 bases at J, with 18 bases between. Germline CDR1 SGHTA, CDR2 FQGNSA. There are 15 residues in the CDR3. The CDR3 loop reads CASSLFSGARGELFF. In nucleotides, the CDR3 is TGTGCCAGCAGCCTCTTCTCAGGGGCGAGAGGGGAGCTGTTTTTT.

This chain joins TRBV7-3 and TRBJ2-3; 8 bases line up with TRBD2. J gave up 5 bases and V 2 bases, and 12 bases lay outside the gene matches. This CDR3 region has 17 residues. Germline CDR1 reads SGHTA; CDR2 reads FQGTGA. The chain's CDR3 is CASSLGGLDEGKDTQYF. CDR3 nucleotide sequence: TGTGCCAGCAGCTTAGGGGGACTAGACGAGGGAAAAGATACGCAGTATTTT.

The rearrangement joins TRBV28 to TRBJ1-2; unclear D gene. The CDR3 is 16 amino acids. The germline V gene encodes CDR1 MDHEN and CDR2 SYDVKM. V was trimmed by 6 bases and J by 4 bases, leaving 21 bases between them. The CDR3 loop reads CASRGQMPTTFYGYTF. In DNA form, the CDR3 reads TGTGCCAGCAGGGGTCAGATGCCAACGACATTCTATGGCTACACCTTC.

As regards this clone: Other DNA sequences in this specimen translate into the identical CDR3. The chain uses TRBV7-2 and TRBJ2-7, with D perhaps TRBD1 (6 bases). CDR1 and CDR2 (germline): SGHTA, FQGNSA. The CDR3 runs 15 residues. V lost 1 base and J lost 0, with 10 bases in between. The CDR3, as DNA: TGTGCCAGCAGCTTAGTTGGGGGCAGCTCCTACGAGCAGTACTTC. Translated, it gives CASSLVGGSSYEQYF.